This T cell receptor beta chain was captured by sequencing in a study of vaccination effects on CD4 cells after COVID-19. Study findings and constraints: By a late point after vaccination, infection- and vaccine-induced clones had shrunk markedly through clonal contraction. The study got few convalescent patients and did not collect any early post-infection timepoints.

From germline, CDR1 is SGHRS and CDR2 YFSETQ. V dropped 4 bases and J dropped 4 bases, with 12 bases sitting between them. This CDR3 region has 15 residues. At the end of roughly ten days of culture, CD4+ T cells were isolated. Assay: immunoSEQ multiplex PCR; the TCRdb copy retains only in-frame clones and omits some. In the table there are roughly 29,000 clones, 65% of which are singletons. Comment on this clone: Its antigen is not known.

The starting material was CD4+ T cells from PBMCs cultured without peptide, obtained before COVID-19 vaccination. The clonotype originates from a human donor who received a COVID-19 vaccine. The J gene is TRBJ2-6, the V gene TRBV5-1; D possibly corresponds to TRBD2 (5 bases). The CDR3 region has the DNA TGCGCCAGCAGCCCCGACTCGGGGGGGGCCAACGTCCTGACTTTC. It translates to CASSPDSGGANVLTF.